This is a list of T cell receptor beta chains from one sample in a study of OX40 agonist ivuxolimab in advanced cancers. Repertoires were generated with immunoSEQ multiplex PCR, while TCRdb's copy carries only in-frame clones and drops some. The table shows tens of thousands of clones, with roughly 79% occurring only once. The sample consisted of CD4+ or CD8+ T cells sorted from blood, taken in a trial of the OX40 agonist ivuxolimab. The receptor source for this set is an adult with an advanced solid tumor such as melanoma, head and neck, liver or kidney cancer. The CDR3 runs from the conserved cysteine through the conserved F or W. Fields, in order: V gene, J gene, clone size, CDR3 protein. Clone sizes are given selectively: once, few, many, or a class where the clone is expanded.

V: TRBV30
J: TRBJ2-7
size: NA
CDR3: CAYELTYEQYF

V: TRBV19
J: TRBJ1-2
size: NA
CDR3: CASSILAGRGYGYTF

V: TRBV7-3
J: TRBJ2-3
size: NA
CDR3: CASSLRPGAAGRDTQYF

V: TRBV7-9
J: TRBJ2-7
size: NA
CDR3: CASSLSKGLAYEQYF

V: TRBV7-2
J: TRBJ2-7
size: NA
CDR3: CASSQQPMTSSYEQYF

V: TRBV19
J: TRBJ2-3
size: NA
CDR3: CASNKGVRDTQYF

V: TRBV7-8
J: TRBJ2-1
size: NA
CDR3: CASSFSSGGPSSYNEQFF

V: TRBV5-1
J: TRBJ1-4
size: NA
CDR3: CTSSFSTGLTNEKLFF

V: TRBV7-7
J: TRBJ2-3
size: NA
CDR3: CASSPSGAAGDTQYF

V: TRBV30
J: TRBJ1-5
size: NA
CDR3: CAWRDRASQPQHF

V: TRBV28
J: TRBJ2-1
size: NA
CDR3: CASRSIAGSNNEQFF

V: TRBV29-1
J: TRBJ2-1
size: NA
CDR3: CSVVGQGVDEQFF

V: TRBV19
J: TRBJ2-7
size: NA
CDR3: CASRRTPGQGANEQYF

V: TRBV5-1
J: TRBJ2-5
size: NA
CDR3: CASSLFDPQETQYF

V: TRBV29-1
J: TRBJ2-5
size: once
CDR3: CSVDLWETQYF

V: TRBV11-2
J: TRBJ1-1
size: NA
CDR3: CASSLGRDTEAFF

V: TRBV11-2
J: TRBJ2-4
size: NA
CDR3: CASSPNGLAGGLAKNIQYF

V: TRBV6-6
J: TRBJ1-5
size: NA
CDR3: CASRRRDSGEQPQHF

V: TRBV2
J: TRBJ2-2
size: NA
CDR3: CASAIQVPNTGELFF

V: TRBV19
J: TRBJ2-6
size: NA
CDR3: CASSQGASYSGANVLTF

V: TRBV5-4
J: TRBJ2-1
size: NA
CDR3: CASSLAMKEQFF

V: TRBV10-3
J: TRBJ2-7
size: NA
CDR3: CAISELVGQGSYEQYF

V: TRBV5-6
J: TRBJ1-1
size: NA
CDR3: CASSWTGTEAFF

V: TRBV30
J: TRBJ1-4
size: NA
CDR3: CAWSARFVSEKLFF

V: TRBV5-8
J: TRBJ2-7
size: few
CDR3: CASIPQPTAPRAYF

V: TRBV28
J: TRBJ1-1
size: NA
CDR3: CASSWTGMGTEAFF

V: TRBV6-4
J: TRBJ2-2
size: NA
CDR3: CASSTTSGPAGELFF

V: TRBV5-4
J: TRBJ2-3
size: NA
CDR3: CASREHFTGGGGTDTQYF

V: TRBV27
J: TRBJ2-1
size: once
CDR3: CASSSPSVHYNEQFF

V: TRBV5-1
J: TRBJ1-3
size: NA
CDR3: CASSLARGPSGNTIYF

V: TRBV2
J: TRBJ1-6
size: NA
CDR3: CASKVQATISNSPLHF

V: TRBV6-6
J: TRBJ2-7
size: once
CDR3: CASSYSAGAEQYF

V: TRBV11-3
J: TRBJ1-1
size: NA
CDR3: CASSSWGGRGLNTEAFF

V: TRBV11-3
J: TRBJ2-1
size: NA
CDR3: CASSGLAGYNEQFF

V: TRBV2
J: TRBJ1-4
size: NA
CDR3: CASSRDGFNEKLFF

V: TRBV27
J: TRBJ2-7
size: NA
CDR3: CASSLGQLYEQYF

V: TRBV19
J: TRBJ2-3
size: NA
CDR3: CASSFSADTDTQYF

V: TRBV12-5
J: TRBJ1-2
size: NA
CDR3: CASGSDSNYGYTF

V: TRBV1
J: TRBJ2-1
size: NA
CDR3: CTSSQDTSGRPREQFF

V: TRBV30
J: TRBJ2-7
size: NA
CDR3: CAWSGWRGPDEQYF

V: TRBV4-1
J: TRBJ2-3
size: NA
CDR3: CASSQVGRGTDTQYF

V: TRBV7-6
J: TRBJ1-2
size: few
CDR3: CASSLGIGTGYGYTF

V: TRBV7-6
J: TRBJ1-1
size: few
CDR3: CASSGYRVSEAFF

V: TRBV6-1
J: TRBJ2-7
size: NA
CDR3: CASSSTDYEQYF

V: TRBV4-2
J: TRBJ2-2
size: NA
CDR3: CASSQDLGQGVLDTGELFF

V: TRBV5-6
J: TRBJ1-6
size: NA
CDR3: CASSLWGGTVNSPLHF

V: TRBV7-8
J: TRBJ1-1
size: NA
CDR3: CASSWGRALNTEAFF

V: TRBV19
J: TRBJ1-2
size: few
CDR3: CASSIRGPNYGYTF

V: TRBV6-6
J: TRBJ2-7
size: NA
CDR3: CASSPGQGGRYEQYF

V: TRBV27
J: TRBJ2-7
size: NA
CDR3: CASSLSLLAGRYEQYF

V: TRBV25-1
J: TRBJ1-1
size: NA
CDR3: CASKQGIRQGRAFF

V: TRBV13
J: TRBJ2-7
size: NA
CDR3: CASSLGRLGYEQYF

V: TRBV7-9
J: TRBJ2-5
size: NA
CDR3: CASSPGAETQYF